This TCR beta chain was identified in a study of regulatory T cells in long-lasting Graves disease. Researchers made TCR beta libraries by using iRepertoire HTBI primers and running Arm-PCR on CDR3 regions. TCRdb itself ran the multiplex PCR reads through MiXCR, one entry per CDR3 protein. The sample includes fewer than 650,000 distinct CDR3 sequences, approximately 16% of them seen just once. The time point is: newly diagnosed GD, antithyroid drugs for less than 3 months. RNA extracted from PBMCs served as the sequencing template. Germline V lookup: CDR1 MNHEY, CDR2 SMNVEV (reference sequence). The CDR3 runs 16 residues. Trimming removed 6 bases from V and 0 bases from J, with 15 bases in between. This clonotype was seen ten or more times. The same specimen was also included in a second study, on T cells in Graves' hyperthyroidism and ophthalmopathy. As reported in that work: Most thyroid clonotypes that were expanded above 0.001 also turned up in blood.

This sequence originates from a man younger than 35 with Graves disease. The chain recombines TRBV27 with TRBJ2-1; perhaps TRBD1 as D (6 bases). Source: peripheral blood mononuclear cells (PBMCs), taken at new diagnosis, from a patient treated with antithyroid drugs. The CDR3 reads CASSHPTGSSYNEQFF. The CDR3 DNA reads as TGTGCCAGCAGCCACCCGACAGGTAGCTCCTACAATGAGCAGTTCTTC.